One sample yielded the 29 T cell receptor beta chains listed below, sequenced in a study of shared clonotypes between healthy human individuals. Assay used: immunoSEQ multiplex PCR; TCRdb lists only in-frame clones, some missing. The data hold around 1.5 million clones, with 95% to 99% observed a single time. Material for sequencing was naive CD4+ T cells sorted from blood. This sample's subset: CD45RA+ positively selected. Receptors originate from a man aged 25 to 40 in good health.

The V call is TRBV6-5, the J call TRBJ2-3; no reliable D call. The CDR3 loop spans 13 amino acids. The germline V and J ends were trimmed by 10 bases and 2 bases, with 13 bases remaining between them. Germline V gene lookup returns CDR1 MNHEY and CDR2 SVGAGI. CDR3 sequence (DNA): TGTGCCACCTGTCGCGATCCCACAGATACGCAGTATTTT. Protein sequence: CATCRDPTDTQYF.

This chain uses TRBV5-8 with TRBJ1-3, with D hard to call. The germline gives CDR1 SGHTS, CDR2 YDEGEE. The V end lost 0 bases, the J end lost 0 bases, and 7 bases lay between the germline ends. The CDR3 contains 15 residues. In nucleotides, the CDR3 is TGTGCCAGCAGCTTGGGACCGAGCTCTGGAAACACCATATATTTT. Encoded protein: CASSLGPSSGNTIYF.

CDR3 nucleotide sequence: TGCGCCAGCAGCCAGGGACTAGCCTACGAGCAGTACTTC. As protein: CASSQGLAYEQYF. The V gene is TRBV10-2, the J gene TRBJ2-7; 8 nucleotides agree with TRBD2. V was clipped by 6 bases and J by 2 bases; unmatched bases: 3. CDR1 is WSHSY, CDR2 SAAADI, per germline. The CDR3 has 13 amino acids.

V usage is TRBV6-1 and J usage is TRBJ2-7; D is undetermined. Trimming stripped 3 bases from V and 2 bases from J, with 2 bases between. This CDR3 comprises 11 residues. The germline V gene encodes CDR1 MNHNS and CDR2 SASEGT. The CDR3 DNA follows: TGTGCCAGCAGTGATCCCTACGAGCAGTACTTC. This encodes CASSDPYEQYF.

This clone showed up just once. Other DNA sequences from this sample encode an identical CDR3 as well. The CDR3 loop reads CASSLARGLYNEQFF. In DNA form, the CDR3 reads TGTGCCAGCAGCTTAGCGAGGGGGCTCTACAATGAGCAGTTCTTC. The chain combines TRBV7-2 with TRBJ2-1; 7 nucleotides agree with TRBD1. Germline trimming cut 0 bases from V and 3 bases from J; bases unmatched to any gene: 2. CDR1 SGHTA and CDR2 FQGNSA come from the germline V gene. CDR3 length: 15 residues.

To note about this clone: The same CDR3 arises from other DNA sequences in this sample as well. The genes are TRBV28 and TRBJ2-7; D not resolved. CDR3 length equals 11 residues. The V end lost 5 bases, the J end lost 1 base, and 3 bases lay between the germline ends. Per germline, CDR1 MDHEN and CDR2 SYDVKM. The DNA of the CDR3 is TGTGCCAGCAGTACATCCTACGAGCAGTACTTC. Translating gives CASSTSYEQYF.

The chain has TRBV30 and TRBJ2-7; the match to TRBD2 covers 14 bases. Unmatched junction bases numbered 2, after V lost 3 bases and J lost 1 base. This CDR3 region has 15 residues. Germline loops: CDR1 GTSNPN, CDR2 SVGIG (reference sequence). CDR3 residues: CAWRGLAGVSYEQYF. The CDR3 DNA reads TGTGCCTGGAGGGGACTAGCGGGAGTGTCCTACGAGCAGTACTTC.

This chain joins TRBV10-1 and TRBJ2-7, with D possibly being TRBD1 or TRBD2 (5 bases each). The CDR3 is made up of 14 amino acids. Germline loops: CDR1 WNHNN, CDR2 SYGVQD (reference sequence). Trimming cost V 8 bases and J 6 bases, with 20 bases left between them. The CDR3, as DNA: TGCGCCAGCCCCGAAGGAGACCCGAGGGGCGAGCAGTACTTC. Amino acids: CASPEGDPRGEQYF.

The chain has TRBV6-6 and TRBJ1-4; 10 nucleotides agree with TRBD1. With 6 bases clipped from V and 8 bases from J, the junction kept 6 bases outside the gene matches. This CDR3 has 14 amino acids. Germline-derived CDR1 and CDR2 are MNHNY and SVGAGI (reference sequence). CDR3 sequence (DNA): TGTGCCAGCAGACGACAGGGGGCGGAAGAAAAACTGTTTTTT. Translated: CASRRQGAEEKLFF.

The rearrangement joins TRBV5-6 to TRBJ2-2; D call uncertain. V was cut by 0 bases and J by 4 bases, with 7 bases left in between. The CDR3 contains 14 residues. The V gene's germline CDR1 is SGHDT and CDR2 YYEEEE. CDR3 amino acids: CASSLEMGTGELFF. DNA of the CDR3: TGTGCCAGCAGCTTGGAAATGGGCACCGGGGAGCTGTTTTTT.

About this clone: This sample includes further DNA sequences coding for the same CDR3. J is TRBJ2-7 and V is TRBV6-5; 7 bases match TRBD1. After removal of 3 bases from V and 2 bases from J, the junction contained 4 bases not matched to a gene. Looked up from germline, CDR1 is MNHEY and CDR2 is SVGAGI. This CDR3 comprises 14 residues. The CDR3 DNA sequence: TGTGCCAGCAGTTATCCCGGACAGGCCTACGAGCAGTACTTC. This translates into CASSYPGQAYEQYF.

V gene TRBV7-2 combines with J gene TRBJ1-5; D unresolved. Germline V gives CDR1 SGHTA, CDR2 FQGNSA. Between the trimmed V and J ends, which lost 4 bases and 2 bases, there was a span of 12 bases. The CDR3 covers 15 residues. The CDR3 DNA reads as TGTGCCAGCAGCTCCCGGGCCCTTGGCAATCAGCCCCAGCATTTT. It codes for CASSSRALGNQPQHF. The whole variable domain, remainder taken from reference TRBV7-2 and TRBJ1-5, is GAGVSQSPSNKVTEKGKDVELRCDPISGHTALYWYRQSLGQGLEFLIYFQGNSAPDKSGLPSDRFSAERTGGSVSTLTIQRTQQEDSAVYLCASSSRALGNQPQHFGDGTRLSIL.

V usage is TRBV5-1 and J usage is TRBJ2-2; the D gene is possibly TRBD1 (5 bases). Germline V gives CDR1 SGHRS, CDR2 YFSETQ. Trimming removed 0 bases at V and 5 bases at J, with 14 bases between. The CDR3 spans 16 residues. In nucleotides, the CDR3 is TGCGCCAGCAGCTTGGCCCCTAGGGGTGGAACCGGGGAGCTGTTTTTT. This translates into CASSLAPRGGTGELFF.

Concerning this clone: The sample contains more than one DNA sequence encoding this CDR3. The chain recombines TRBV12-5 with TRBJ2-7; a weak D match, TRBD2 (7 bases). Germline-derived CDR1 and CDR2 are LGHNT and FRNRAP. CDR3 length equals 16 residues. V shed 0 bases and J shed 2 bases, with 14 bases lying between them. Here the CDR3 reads CASGLVLGGRAYEQYF. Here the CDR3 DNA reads TGTGCTAGTGGTTTGGTACTCGGGGGGCGAGCCTACGAGCAGTACTTC.

CDR3 protein: CASSLQGPLNTEAFF. DNA of the CDR3: TGTGCCAGCAGCTTGCAGGGCCCTCTGAACACTGAAGCTTTCTTT. The chain links TRBV13 to TRBJ1-1; possibly TRBD1 for D (5 bases). V shed 3 bases and J shed 0 bases, with 11 bases lying between them. The CDR3 extends over 15 amino acids. CDR1 is PRHDT, CDR2 FYEKMQ, per germline (reference sequence).

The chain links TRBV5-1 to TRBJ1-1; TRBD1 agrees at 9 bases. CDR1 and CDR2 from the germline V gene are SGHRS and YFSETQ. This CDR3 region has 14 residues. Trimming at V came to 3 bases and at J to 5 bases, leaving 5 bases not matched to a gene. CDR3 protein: CASSSGQGETEAFF. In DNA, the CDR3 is TGCGCCAGCAGCTCGGGACAGGGAGAGACTGAAGCTTTCTTT.

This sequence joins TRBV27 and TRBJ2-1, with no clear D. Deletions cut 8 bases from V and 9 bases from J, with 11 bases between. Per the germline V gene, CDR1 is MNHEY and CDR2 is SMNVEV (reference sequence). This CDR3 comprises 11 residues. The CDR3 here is CASVRGSEQFF. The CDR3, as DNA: TGTGCCAGCGTGAGAGGTAGTGAGCAGTTCTTC.

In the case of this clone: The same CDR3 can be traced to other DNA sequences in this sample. This CDR3 reads CASSLLQNTEAFF. The CDR3 coding sequence is TGTGCCAGCAGCCTTCTACAGAACACTGAAGCTTTCTTT. This rearrangement joins TRBV28 to TRBJ1-1; unclear D gene. Germline V gives CDR1 MDHEN, CDR2 SYDVKM. The V gene lost 6 bases and the J gene lost 1 base, with 9 bases spanning the gap. CDR3 length equals 13 residues.

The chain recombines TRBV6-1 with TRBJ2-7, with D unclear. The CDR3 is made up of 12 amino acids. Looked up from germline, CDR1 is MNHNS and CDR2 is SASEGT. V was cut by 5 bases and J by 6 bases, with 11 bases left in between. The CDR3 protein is CASSTIRSEQYF. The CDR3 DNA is TGTGCCAGCAGTACAATCCGGAGCGAGCAGTACTTC.

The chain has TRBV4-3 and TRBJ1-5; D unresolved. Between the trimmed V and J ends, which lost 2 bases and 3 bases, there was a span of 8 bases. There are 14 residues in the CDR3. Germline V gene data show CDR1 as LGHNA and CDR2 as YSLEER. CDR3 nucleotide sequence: TGCGCCAGCAGCCAATACGGTGACAATCAGCCCCAGCATTTT. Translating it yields CASSQYGDNQPQHF.

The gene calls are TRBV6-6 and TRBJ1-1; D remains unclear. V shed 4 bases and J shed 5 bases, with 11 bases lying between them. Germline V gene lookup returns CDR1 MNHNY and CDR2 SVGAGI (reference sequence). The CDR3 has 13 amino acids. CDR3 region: CASSSVIGTEAFF. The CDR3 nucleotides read TGTGCCAGCAGTTCGGTTATTGGGACTGAAGCTTTCTTT.

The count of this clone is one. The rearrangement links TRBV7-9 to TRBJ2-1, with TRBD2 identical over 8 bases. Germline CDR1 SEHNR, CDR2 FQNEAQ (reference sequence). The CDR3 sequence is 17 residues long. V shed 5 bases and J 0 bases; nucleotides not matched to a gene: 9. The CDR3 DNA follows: TGTGCCAGCAGCCCCCCCCGAAGCGGGAGCTCCTACAATGAGCAGTTCTTC. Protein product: CASSPPRSGSSYNEQFF.

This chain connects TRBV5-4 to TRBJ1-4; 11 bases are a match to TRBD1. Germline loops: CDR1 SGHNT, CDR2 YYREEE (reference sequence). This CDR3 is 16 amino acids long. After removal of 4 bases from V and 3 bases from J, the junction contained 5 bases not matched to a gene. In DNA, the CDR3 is TGTGCCAGCAGCCCTGGACAGGGGGCGGCTAATGAAAAACTGTTTTTT. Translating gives CASSPGQGAANEKLFF.

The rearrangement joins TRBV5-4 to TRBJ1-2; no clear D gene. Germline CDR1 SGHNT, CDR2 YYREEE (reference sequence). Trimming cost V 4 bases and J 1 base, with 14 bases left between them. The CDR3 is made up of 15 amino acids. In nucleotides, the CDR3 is TGTGCCAGCAGCCCCCTGGACGTCGGTAACTATGGCTACACCTTC. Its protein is CASSPLDVGNYGYTF.

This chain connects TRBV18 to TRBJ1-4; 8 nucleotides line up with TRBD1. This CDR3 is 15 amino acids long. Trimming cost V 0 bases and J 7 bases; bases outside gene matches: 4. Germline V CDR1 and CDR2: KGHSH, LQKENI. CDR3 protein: CASSPPVGQAEKLFF. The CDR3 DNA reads TGTGCCAGCTCACCACCGGTGGGACAGGCTGAAAAACTGTTTTTT.

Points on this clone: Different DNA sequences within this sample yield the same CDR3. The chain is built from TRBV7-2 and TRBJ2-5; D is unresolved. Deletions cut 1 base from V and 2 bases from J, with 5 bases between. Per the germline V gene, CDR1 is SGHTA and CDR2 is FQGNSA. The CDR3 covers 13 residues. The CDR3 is CASSLVFQETQYF. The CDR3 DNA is TGTGCCAGCAGCTTAGTGTTTCAAGAGACCCAGTACTTC.

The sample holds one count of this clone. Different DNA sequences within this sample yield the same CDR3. The CDR3 coding sequence is TGTGCCAGCTCAAGAGGACTAGCGGGCTCCTACGAGCAGTACTTC. This encodes CASSRGLAGSYEQYF. This chain links TRBV11-3 with TRBJ2-7, with 11 bases that match TRBD2. The germline V gene encodes CDR1 SGHNT and CDR2 YENEEA. The trim removed 8 bases at V and 0 bases at J, leaving 6 bases unmatched. The CDR3 totals 15 residues.

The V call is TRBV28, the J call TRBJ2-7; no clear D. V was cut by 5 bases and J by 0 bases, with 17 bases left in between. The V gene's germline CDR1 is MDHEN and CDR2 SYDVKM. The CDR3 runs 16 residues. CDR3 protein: CASSPNLDGSSYEQYF. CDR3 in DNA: TGTGCCAGCAGTCCCAATCTCGACGGATCCTCCTACGAGCAGTACTTC.

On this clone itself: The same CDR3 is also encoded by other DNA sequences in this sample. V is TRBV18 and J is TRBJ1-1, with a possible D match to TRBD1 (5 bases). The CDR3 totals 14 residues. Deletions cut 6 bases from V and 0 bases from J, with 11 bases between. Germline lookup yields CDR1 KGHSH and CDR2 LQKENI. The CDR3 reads CASSSDSMNTEAFF. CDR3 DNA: TGTGCCAGCTCTTCCGACAGTATGAACACTGAAGCTTTCTTT.